Below are 7 T cell receptor beta chains sequenced from a single sample in a study of blood T cells in healthy people across ages (dated by TCRdb to the mid-2010s). Receptors were amplified or captured by 5' RACE. Instrument on record: Illumina HiSeq 2500. A second PCR of roughly 6 to 11 cycles was performed with a sample-barcoded 5' primer and a J-beta primer mix. TCRdb reran the public reads through fastp at Q25 and MiXCR, keeping productive beta chains. Every entry covers one CDR3 protein and lists the most common genes and DNA from its rows. The sample includes hundreds of thousands of distinct CDR3 sequences, with 20% to 25% observed a single time. Around 21% of the sample belongs to the ten largest clones. Sequenced input: blood. The receptors derive from a man in his sixties or seventies in good health.

This clonotype came up many times. The chain combines TRBV12-3 or TRBV12-4 with TRBJ2-3, with D tentatively TRBD1 or TRBD2 (6 bases each). The CDR3 runs to 13 residues. Trimming took 10 bases from V and 5 from J, leaving 16 bases between them. The CDR3 DNA reads TGTGCCAACCGGAGGGACACCAGAGATACGCAGTATTTT. The encoded protein is CANRRDTRDTQYF.

This chain joins TRBV2 and TRBJ1-5; D is possibly TRBD1 (6 bases). The CDR3 length is 15 residues. Between the trimmed V and J ends, which lost 7 bases and 1 base, there was a span of 14 bases. Germline CDR1 is SNHLY and CDR2 is FYNNEI. The CDR3 reads CASKSGTPSNQPQHF. In DNA, the CDR3 is TGTGCCAGCAAGTCCGGGACACCAAGCAATCAGCCCCAGCATTTT.

DNA of the CDR3: TGCAGTGCTAGAGAGGCGGAAAAACTGTTTTTT. This translates into CSAREAEKLFF. The rearrangement uses TRBV20-1 and TRBJ1-4, with D uncertain. The CDR3 spans 11 residues. Germline-derived CDR1 and CDR2 are DFQATT and SNEGSKA (reference sequence). Trimming shortened V by 0 bases and J by 8 bases, and 4 bases separated the two germline ends.

The chain recombines TRBV5-1 with TRBJ2-5; TRBD2 is a possible D gene (6 bases). The better agreement between TRBJ2-1 and the DNA end casts doubt on the J call. The CDR3 is 13 amino acids. Per the germline V gene, CDR1 is SGHRS and CDR2 is YFSETQ. CDR3 amino acids: CASNPGTDNEQFF. For the CDR3, the DNA is TGCGCCAGCAACCCCGGGACTGATAATGAGCAGTTCTTC.

There are a few counts of this clonotype. The genes are TRBV7-9 and TRBJ1-1; tentative D call: TRBD1 (6 bases). The CDR3 covers 14 residues. Germline values: CDR1 SEHNR, CDR2 FQNEAQ (reference sequence). Between the trimmed V and J ends, which lost 4 bases and 6 bases, there was a span of 15 bases. The CDR3 is CASSSPTGSPEAFF. CDR3 coding DNA: TGTGCCAGCAGCTCACCAACAGGGTCCCCTGAAGCTTTCTTT.

This clonotype was detected a few times. The rearrangement joins TRBV20-1 to TRBJ1-6; D is uncertain. V was clipped by 6 bases and J by 6 bases, with 12 bases between them. There are 13 residues in the CDR3. Germline CDR1 and CDR2: DFQATT and SNEGSKA (reference sequence). The DNA of the CDR3 is TGCAGTGCCCCTCCTACAGTTAATTCACCCCTCCACTTT. Translating gives CSAPPTVNSPLHF.

This sequence joins TRBV5-1 and TRBJ2-7; a possible D gene is TRBD1 (6 bases). Trimming removed 1 base from V and 5 bases from J, with 16 bases in between. The CDR3 runs to 15 residues. Germline CDR1 reads SGHRS; CDR2 reads YFSETQ. The CDR3 protein is CASSLSQGNSDEQYF. The CDR3, as DNA: TGCGCCAGCAGCTTGTCGCAGGGGAATTCGGACGAGCAGTACTTC.